Sequencing of this T cell receptor (beta chain) was carried out in a study of patients and donors after allogeneic stem cell transplantation. This clonotype was recorded a few times. The V and J ends lost 1 base and 2 bases, in that order; junction bases with no gene match: 8. CDR1 is SGHTA and CDR2 is FQGNSA in the germline V gene. The CDR3 runs 17 residues. MiXCR, applied by TCRdb to the RT-PCR reads, yields one record per CDR3 protein. The table lists 920,000 or so distinct CDR3 sequences, 15% to 20% of them singletons. Input material: blood, either unsorted or a sorted T cell fraction (not recorded which). The V and J genes are TRBV7-2 and TRBJ1-5; 7 bases agree with TRBD1. The source of this sequence is a human donor who was either an allogeneic HSCT recipient or a stem cell or donor lymphocyte infusion donor (not recorded which). It is not recorded whose cells these are; they may come from a transplant donor. CDR3 protein: CASSLVFTGVRNQPQHF. In DNA form, the CDR3 reads TGTGCCAGCAGCTTAGTATTTACAGGGGTACGCAATCAGCCCCAGCATTTT. The full variable domain, rest sourced from reference TRBV7-2 and TRBJ1-5, is GAGVSQSPSNKVTEKGKDVELRCDPISGHTALYWYRQSLGQGLEFLIYFQGNSAPDKSGLPSDRFSAERTGGSVSTLTIQRTQQEDSAVYLCASSLVFTGVRNQPQHFGDGTRLSIL.